This T cell receptor beta chain was obtained from a study of tissue T cells after allogeneic stem cell transplantation. Overall study findings and caveats: Blood and spleen captured only part of the tissue TCR repertoire. Anatomically similar tissues had similar TCR repertoires within each patient.

Noted time point: mouse harvest day 7 after allogeneic transplant. Tail vein injection delivered 10^7 T-cell-depleted bone marrow cells and 10^6 splenic CD5+ T cells. Clones were sequenced by immunoSEQ multiplex PCR, and TCRdb holds only the in-frame ones, with some missing. The repertoire holds thousands of clones, with approximately 59% as singletons. This clone occurred a few times. The antigen remains unidentified. Gene labels here are mouse ones. The read ends 1 residue early relative to the CDR3; the germline J gene fills the gap. There are 12 residues in the CDR3. The V gene lost 5 bases and the J gene lost 1 base, with 6 bases spanning the gap. Germline V gene sequence: CDR1 SNHLY, CDR2 FYNGKV (reference sequence).

The chain joins TRBV3 to TRBJ2-7; no clear D. Sequenced sample: spleen. The clonotype originates from a female BALB/c mouse given C57BL/6 T cells with graft-versus-host disease after an allogeneic hematopoietic cell transplant. Partial CDR3 DNA: TGTGCCAGCAGCGACAAGTCCTATGAACAGTAC. It translates to CASSDKSYEQY. The complete CDR3 reads CASSDKSYEQYF.